The rows below give T cell receptor beta chains drawn from one sample of a study of T cell responses to AZD1222 COVID-19 vaccine. Clones were sequenced by immunoSEQ multiplex PCR, and TCRdb holds only the in-frame ones, with some missing. The sample has 100,000 to 150,000 clones; around nine tenths are singletons. The material sequenced was peripheral blood, taken on day 0 of AZD1222 vaccination. These receptors were taken from an adult in good health. CDR3s include the opening cysteine and the closing phenylalanine or tryptophan. The D gene is left open where the match is weak. Clone size is not always given. Where it is, it says once, few, many or a class for expanded clones.

NA	NA	TRBV2	TRBJ2-7	CASSTAYEQYF	TGTGCCAGCTCGACAGCCTACGAGCAGTACTTC
NA	NA	TRBV2	TRBJ1-4	CASSLLRQINEKLFF	TGTGCCAGCAGCCTCCTCAGACAGATTAATGAAAAACTGTTTTTT
NA	NA	TRBV5-4	TRBJ2-5	CASSLGPTQGEETQYF	TGTGCCAGCAGCTTGGGTCCGACGCAGGGCGAAGAGACCCAGTACTTC
once	TRBD1	TRBV25-1	TRBJ2-4	CASSESTGQGSDIQYF	TGTGCCAGCAGTGAATCCACCGGACAGGGTTCTGACATTCAGTACTTC
NA	NA	TRBV10-3	TRBJ1-2	CAISESNRAHGYTF	TGTGCCATCAGTGAGTCGAACAGGGCCCATGGCTACACCTTC
once	TRBD1	TRBV7-2	TRBJ1-6	CASNLSGGYNSPLHF	TGTGCCAGCAACCTATCAGGGGGTTATAATTCACCCCTCCACTTT
few	NA	TRBV11-1	TRBJ1-2	CASSLAAASGGGYTF	TGTGCCAGCAGCTTAGCAGCCGCTTCGGGCGGTGGCTACACCTTC
NA	NA	TRBV10-3	TRBJ2-1	CAISNGLHNEQFF	TGTGCCATCAGTAATGGACTTCACAATGAGCAGTTCTTC
NA	TRBD1	TRBV6-1	TRBJ2-6	CASKEALGTGVSGANVLTF	TGTGCCAGCAAGGAAGCCCTTGGGACAGGGGTCTCTGGGGCCAACGTCCTGACTTTC
NA	TRBD1	TRBV2	TRBJ1-1	CASRLDRAGTEAFF	TGTGCCAGCAGATTGGACAGGGCAGGCACTGAAGCTTTCTTT
NA	NA	TRBV21-1	TRBJ1-1	CLRTVNTEAFF	TGCCTACGGACGGTGAACACTGAAGCTTTCTTT
once	NA	TRBV30	TRBJ1-6	CAWSIQFGLSPLHF	TGTGCCTGGAGTATCCAGTTTGGCCTTTCACCCCTCCACTTT
NA	NA	TRBV6-5	TRBJ1-1	CASIPRAGQNTEAFF	TGTGCCAGCATCCCACGGGCAGGGCAGAACACTGAAGCTTTCTTT
NA	NA	TRBV5-1	TRBJ2-2	CASSSTGTRNTGELFF	TGCGCCAGCAGCTCGACCGGGACAAGGAACACCGGGGAGCTGTTTTTT
NA	NA	TRBV28	TRBJ2-5	CASTSLGIAGGAQETQYF	TGTGCCAGCACCAGTTTGGGAATAGCTGGGGGAGCCCAAGAGACCCAGTACTTC